This T cell receptor beta chain was captured in a study of vaccination effects on CD4 cells after COVID-19. Cells that had been cultured for 10 days were the source of isolated CD4+ T cells. This person's SARS-CoV-2 infection, confirmed by PCR, occurred between March and December 2020. It was two doses of either the BNT162b2 or mRNA-1273 vaccine that participants received. With regard to this clone: The antigen remains unidentified.

Per germline, CDR1 SGHTA and CDR2 FQGNSA. Trimming took off 5 bases at V and 5 bases at J, with 9 bases between the two ends. There are 13 residues in the CDR3. Profiled with immunoSEQ multiplex PCR; TCRdb holds only in-frame clones, not every one. Of about 34,000 clones in the sample, 75% were seen once. J is TRBJ2-2 and V is TRBV7-2; D gene unclear. The sequences come from CD4+ T cells from PBMCs cultured without peptide, collected after COVID-19 vaccination. The TCR sequence derives from a human donor who had a prior SARS-CoV-2 infection. CDR3 sequence reads: CASSRTSTGELFF. CDR3 nucleotides: TGTGCCAGCAGCCGTACTTCAACCGGGGAGCTGTTTTTT.